This TCR beta chain comes out of a study of T-cell memory formation after mild COVID-19. Across the study: TCR clusters mostly belonged to single donors. Study-level points and caveats: Clones that got smaller from day 15 to 85 had even CD4/CD8, while clones growing later tipped toward CD4+.

This clonotype was counted a few times. As yet, its antigen is unknown. In TCRdb, the 5' RACE reads were re-called with MiXCR into one record per CDR3 protein. In the table there are around 260,000 distinct CDR3 sequences, around 15% of which are singletons. The germline V gene has CDR1 MNHEY and CDR2 SMNVEV (reference sequence). The CDR3 is 14 amino acids. V was trimmed by 6 bases and J by 9 bases, leaving 15 bases between them. The receptor comes from a young man who had mild COVID-19 (a few samples of this study predate the infection). Cell type and time point are not known. The chain recombines TRBV27 with TRBJ1-6, with unresolved D. Sequencing was done on a sample of PBMCs or a T cell subset sorted from them (not recorded which). CDR3 in DNA: TGTGCCAGCAGCCCGAGAGGGTGGGCTTCACCCCTCCACTTT. As protein: CASSPRGWASPLHF.